By frequency in the sample, the clone carrying this T cell receptor (beta chain) is large. Its antigen remains unknown. Sorting of live CD3+CD8+TCRalphabeta+ cells by PD-1 and/or TIGIT gave four subsets. TCR libraries were prepared from approximately 15 ng of total RNA with the QIAseq Immune Repertoire TCR panel. Each CDR3 protein is one row after TCRdb ran MiXCR on the reads. The table lists more than 850 distinct CDR3 sequences, 5% to 6.5% of them singletons. Germline loops: CDR1 KGHDR, CDR2 SFDVKD. V was shortened by 2 bases and J by 0 bases, with 7 bases between the two germline ends. The CDR3 sequence is 15 residues long. The source of the sample is a study of circulating CD8 cells and anti-PD-1 response in melanoma. Broader study findings: Most experiments lacked replicates. Patients included both untreated and previously treated individuals.

This receptor was taken from a human donor with melanoma. This chain links TRBV24-1 with TRBJ1-5, with a tentative D call TRBD1 (5 bases). The specimen comprised CD8+ T cells from PBMCs, sampled at baseline or after one month of anti-PD-1 therapy (not recorded which). The CDR3 here is CATSDSDSSNQPQHF. The CDR3 bases are TGTGCCACCAGTGATTCCGACAGTAGCAATCAGCCCCAGCATTTT.